The present entry profiles one TCR beta chain with its context. Its specific antigen is unknown. No much larger clone exists at a distance of one base, and base qualities are not known. The data belong to a study of blood T cell repertoires in COVID-19 (dated by TCRdb to the early 2020s). General notes on the study: Collaborator samples came from the United States, Italy and Spain and covered acute and convalescent phases of COVID-19. The material from the prospective study consisted of cDNA or gDNA derived from T cells, B-cell-depleted T cells, or PBMCs. The dataset comprised deeply sampled blood TCRbeta repertoires from subjects exposed to, actively infected with, or recovered from COVID-19. The repertoires were released in a freely available public database meant as a resource for research on the immune response to SARS-CoV-2. Samples came from the ongoing ImmuneRACE study (first 160 participants) plus 1,254 subjects from 6 global collaborators. Sample metadata almost always included a de-identified subject ID, COVID-19 status, age in years and sex. Where available, HLA class I and class II types were taken from metadata supplied by the sample provider and were not determined by assay-based typing.

The germline V gene gives CDR1 as SQVTM and CDR2 as ANQGSEA. CDR3 length: 11 amino acids, cysteine to phenylalanine. CDR3 DNA is the only sequence kept; it has 33 bases, read in frame from the first base. V was cut back by 5 bases and J by 1 base, leaving a gap of 5 bases between them. General study outcomes and caveats: The amount of clinical and demographic metadata varied by source and participant and was provided uncurated.

The immunoSEQ Assay, a bias-controlled multiplex PCR, was used to amplify TCRbeta CDR3 regions from genomic DNA. Per the original workflow: The number of nucleated cells in each sample was estimated by amplification of reference gene primers within the assay. To quantify the absolute abundance of each unique TCRbeta CDR3 rearrangement, sequence reads were collapsed and filtered. Productive Simpson clonality was computed per sample as the square root of Simpson's diversity index over productive rearrangements. TCRdb's version of the immuneACCESS table is confined to in-frame rearrangements and falls short of the full clone set. An unresolved V gene accounts for under half of the shortfall where checked; the remainder is of unknown origin. The D gene and trimming were derived from the DNA, and the V and J assignments and clone size from that table. The sample yields 150,000 or so clones; about 88% were counted once. The ten most abundant clones make up over 0.95% of the sample.

Participants in the prospective study were aged about 18 to 89 years, lived in under 30 United States geographic areas, and enrolled through a virtual design. In the prospective study, participants were assigned to cohorts based on the clinical history participants reported in a screening survey and a study questionnaire. Mobile phlebotomists in the prospective study collected whole blood, serum and a nasopharyngeal or oropharyngeal swab from every participant. Participants in the prospective study had the option to provide additional blood draws and questionnaires over a roughly 2-month period. Before DNA extraction, prospective study blood samples were shipped either frozen or at room temperature.

This chain is built from TRBV29-1 and TRBJ1-1, with no confident D gene call. Sequences were obtained from PBMCs or T cells enriched from blood (not recorded which). The TCR sequence derives from a human donor with acute COVID-19. The donor label of this sample is uncertain. The nucleotides are TGCAGCGTTCTAACGAACACTGAAGCTTTCTTT. Translated, this gives CSVLTNTEAFF.